This T cell receptor beta chain was identified in a study of blood T cell repertoires in COVID-19. Turning to the study itself: Samples representing acute and convalescent COVID-19 were sourced from the United States, Italy and Spain. Sources were T cells, B-cell-depleted T cells, or PBMCs; the material itself was cDNA or gDNA.

The CDR3 covers 12 residues. Trimming took 7 bases from V and 6 from J, leaving 10 bases between them. Germline CDR1 is SNHLY and CDR2 is FYNNEI. As handled by the study authors: Amplification of reference gene primers was used by the study to estimate nucleated cell counts. Clones were sequenced by immunoSEQ multiplex PCR, and TCRdb holds only the in-frame ones, with some missing. The DNA gave D and trimming, while V, J and clone size come from that table. In the table there are about 100,000 clones, roughly 80% of which are singletons. The sample was peripheral blood. This clonotype originated in a man aged 45 to 65 with active or convalescent COVID-19. The chain recombines TRBV2 with TRBJ2-1, with D tentatively TRBD2 (5 bases). The CDR3, as DNA: TGTGCCAGCAACCCCCTAGCCAATGAGCAGTTCTTC. It codes for CASNPLANEQFF.